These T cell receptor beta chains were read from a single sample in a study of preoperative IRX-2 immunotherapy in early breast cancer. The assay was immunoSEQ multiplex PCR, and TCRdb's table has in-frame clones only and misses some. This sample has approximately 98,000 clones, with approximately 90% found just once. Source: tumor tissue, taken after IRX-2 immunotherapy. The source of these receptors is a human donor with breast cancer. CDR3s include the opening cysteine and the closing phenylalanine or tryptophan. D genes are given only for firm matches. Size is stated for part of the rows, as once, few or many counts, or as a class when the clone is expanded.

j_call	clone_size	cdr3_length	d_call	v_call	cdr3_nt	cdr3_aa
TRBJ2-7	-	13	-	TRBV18	TGTGCCAGCTCACCCGACCAACTCAACGAGCAGTACTTC	CASSPDQLNEQYF
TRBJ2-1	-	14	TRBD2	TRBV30	TGTGCCTGGAGTGTGACTAGCGGGAGCGATGAGCAGTTCTTC	CAWSVTSGSDEQFF
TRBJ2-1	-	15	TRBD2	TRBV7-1	TGTGCCAGCAGCTCCTCTAGCGGGCGTTTGGATGAGCAGTTCTTC	CASSSSSGRLDEQFF
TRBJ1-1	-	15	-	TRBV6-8	TGTGCCAGCAGTTACTTAGGCAGAGAGAACACTGAAGCTTTCTTT	CASSYLGRENTEAFF
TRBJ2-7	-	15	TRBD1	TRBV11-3	TGTGCCAGCAGCTCTATCCCGACAGGGCCCTACGAGCAGTACTTC	CASSSIPTGPYEQYF
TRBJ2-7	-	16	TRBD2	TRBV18	TGTGCCAGCTCACCCCAAGGGCTAGCGGGGGGGTTCGAGCAGTACTTC	CASSPQGLAGGFEQYF
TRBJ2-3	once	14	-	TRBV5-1	TGCGCCAGCAGCGTGACCGGGAGCGCAGATACGCAGTATTTT	CASSVTGSADTQYF
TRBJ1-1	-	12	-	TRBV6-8	TGTGCCAGCAGCGGATCGGAGAGTGAAGCTTTCTTT	CASSGSESEAFF
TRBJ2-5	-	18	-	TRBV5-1	TGCGCCAGCAGCTTGGCCGGGTCCTCAGGGAGGAGATCGGAGACCCAGTACTTC	CASSLAGSSGRRSETQYF
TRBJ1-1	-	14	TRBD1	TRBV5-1	TGCGCCAGCAGCTTGGTAGGGACAGGGGATTTGAATTTCTTT	CASSLVGTGDLNFF
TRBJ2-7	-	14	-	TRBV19	TGTGCCAGTAGTATTAGGGTGGAAAATTACGAGCAGTACTTC	CASSIRVENYEQYF
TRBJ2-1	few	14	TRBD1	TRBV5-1	TGCGCCAGCACCACAGGGGACTCCTACAATGAGCAGTTCTTC	CASTTGDSYNEQFF
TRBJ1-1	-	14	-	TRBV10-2	TGCGCCAGCAGTGAGTCCTCGGCCGCACCTGAAGCTTTCTTT	CASSESSAAPEAFF
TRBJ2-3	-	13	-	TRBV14	TGTGCCAGCAGCCACCGGCTACTAGATACGCAGTATTTT	CASSHRLLDTQYF
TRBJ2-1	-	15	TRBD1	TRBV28	TGTGCCAGCAGTTTTTCAGGGACAGGAGGAAATGAGCAGTTCTTC	CASSFSGTGGNEQFF
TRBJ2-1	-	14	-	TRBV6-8	TGTGCCAGCAGTTATAAGGGGATCGACAATGAGCAGTTCTTC	CASSYKGIDNEQFF
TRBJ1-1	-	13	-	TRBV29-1	TGCAGCGTCAAAGGCACGCCGAACACTGAAGCTTTCTTT	CSVKGTPNTEAFF
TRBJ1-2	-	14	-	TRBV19	TGTGCCAGTACCCCGCCCGGGAATAACTATGGCTACACCTTC	CASTPPGNNYGYTF
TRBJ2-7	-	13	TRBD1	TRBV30	TGTGCCTGGACAGGGGGCGCGGGCATCGAGCAGTACTTC	CAWTGGAGIEQYF
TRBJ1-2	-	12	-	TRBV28	TGTGCCAGCAGGAAGGGGCCCACGGGCTACACCTTC	CASRKGPTGYTF